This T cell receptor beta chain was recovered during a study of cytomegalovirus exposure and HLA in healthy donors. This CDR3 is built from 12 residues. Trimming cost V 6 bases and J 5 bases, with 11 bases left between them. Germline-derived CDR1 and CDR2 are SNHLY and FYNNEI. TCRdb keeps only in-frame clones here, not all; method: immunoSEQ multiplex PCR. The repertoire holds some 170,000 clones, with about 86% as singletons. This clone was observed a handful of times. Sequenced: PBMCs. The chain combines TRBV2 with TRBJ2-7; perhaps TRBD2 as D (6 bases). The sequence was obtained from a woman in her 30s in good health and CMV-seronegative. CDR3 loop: CASRAGRNEQYF. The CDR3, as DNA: TGTGCCAGCAGAGCAGGGAGGAACGAGCAGTACTTC.